This is a list of T cell receptor beta chains from one sample in a study of cytomegalovirus exposure and HLA in healthy donors. This table comes from immunoSEQ multiplex PCR, and its TCRdb copy is limited to in-frame clones, with some not included. Of roughly 70,000 clones listed, 95% to 98% are singletons. Sequencing was done on a sample of PBMCs. The receptors derive from a young woman in good health and CMV-seropositive. Each CDR3 is given without its conserved first and last residue. A D gene is named only where the DNA matches it firmly. Clone size is stated in some rows and not others, as once, few, many or a class when expanded.

v_call	clone_size	j_call	d_call	cdr3_aa
TRBV6-1	.	TRBJ1-1	.	ASSEVVGAGTEAF
TRBV10-1	.	TRBJ2-2	TRBD2	ANPGTSGSVGTGELF
TRBV7-2	.	TRBJ2-3	TRBD1	ASSRYRGDLY
TRBV27	.	TRBJ2-5	TRBD1	SSRTGETQY
TRBV6-1	.	TRBJ2-3	.	ASKLWGRADTQY
TRBV7-3	.	TRBJ2-7	TRBD1	ASSFRQGGEQY
TRBV19	.	TRBJ2-5	TRBD1	ASSWTGLGQETQY
TRBV2	few	TRBJ1-5	TRBD1	ASSGLRGTGKTQPQH
TRBV6-1	.	TRBJ1-5	TRBD1	ASSEASGTGLQPQH
TRBV5-1	.	TRBJ1-1	.	ASSKGQNTEAF
TRBV12-2	.	TRBJ2-5	.	ASRPLPERRPQETQY
TRBV6-1	.	TRBJ2-7	.	ASISFGDAYEQY
TRBV9	.	TRBJ2-3	TRBD2	ASSVGPTSGTSTDTQY
TRBV6-4	.	TRBJ1-2	.	ASSDSHGYT
TRBV6-1	.	TRBJ1-2	.	ASSSRWNT
TRBV27	.	TRBJ2-7	.	ASSRAGEQY
TRBV6-5	.	TRBJ2-1	.	ASSYSSGGTYNEQF
TRBV9	.	TRBJ1-1	.	ASSVATGPNTEAF
TRBV14	.	TRBJ2-5	.	ASSQPYTGIQETQY
TRBV9	.	TRBJ2-5	.	ASSAGPLWKETQY
TRBV7-2	.	TRBJ1-5	.	ASSSQGADNQPQH
TRBV5-6	.	TRBJ2-7	TRBD2	ASSRLAGESYEQY
TRBV5-1	.	TRBJ2-2	.	ASSLEQQGTGELF
TRBV19	once	TRBJ2-1	TRBD2	AGNGVAGYGEQF
TRBV4-1	.	TRBJ2-7	.	ASSQAGLALTYEQY
TRBV2	.	TRBJ2-5	TRBD2	ASIYRTSRQETQY
TRBV6-1	.	TRBJ2-7	TRBD2	ASSEALLGLAGGSYEQY
TRBV27	.	TRBJ2-1	.	ASSPRGRAYNEQF
TRBV9	once	TRBJ2-2	.	ASKLYTGELF
TRBV11-2	.	TRBJ2-7	.	ASSPVGAYEQY
TRBV19	.	TRBJ2-7	.	ASSTGVDHEQY
TRBV7-8	.	TRBJ2-1	TRBD2	ASSLGYRGRVNEQF
TRBV27	once	TRBJ2-7	.	ASRRTGGPSSYEQY
TRBV2	.	TRBJ2-7	TRBD1	ATRGQGGAYEQY
TRBV28	.	TRBJ2-3	.	ASSLDPGLPLLRNTQY
TRBV11-3	.	TRBJ2-1	.	ASSLGIAGSYNEQF
TRBV27	.	TRBJ2-3	TRBD2	ASSLPGTSGNTDTQY
TRBV4-1	.	TRBJ2-7	.	ASSEFQAFSEQY
TRBV28	.	TRBJ2-1	TRBD2	ASRPRLAGGYNEQF
TRBV27	.	TRBJ2-7	.	ATQTGYEQY
TRBV7-9	once	TRBJ1-2	.	ASSAGPSAGYT
TRBV11-3	.	TRBJ2-5	TRBD2	ASSLGAGRAEETQY
TRBV4-1	.	TRBJ1-4	.	ASSQVQGFIKEKLF
TRBV7-2	.	TRBJ2-1	.	ASSSTLYTYNEQF
TRBV9	.	TRBJ2-2	.	ASSLDGGPTGELF
TRBV28	.	TRBJ2-7	.	ASSLAGQKGVEQY
TRBV28	.	TRBJ1-1	.	ASSSPFRGDTEAF
TRBV5-4	.	TRBJ1-2	TRBD1	ASSPGTGARGYT
TRBV27	.	TRBJ1-2	.	ASSFHRISYGYT
TRBV5-1	.	TRBJ2-7	.	ASSFERDSSYEQY
TRBV5-5	.	TRBJ2-3	TRBD2	ASSLGLAGGPRTDTQY
TRBV28	.	TRBJ1-2	.	ASSLKYRDGYT
TRBV29-1	.	TRBJ1-1	TRBD1	SVVEAGGGVNTEAF
TRBV6-1	.	TRBJ2-3	.	ASSEGSLSTQY